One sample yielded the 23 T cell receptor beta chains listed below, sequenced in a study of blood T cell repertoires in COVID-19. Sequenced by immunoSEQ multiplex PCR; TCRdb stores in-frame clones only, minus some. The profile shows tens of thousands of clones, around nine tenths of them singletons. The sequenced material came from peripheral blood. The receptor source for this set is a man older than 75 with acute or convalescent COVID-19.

This CDR3 reads CASSSDRGNTEAFF. CDR3 sequence (DNA): TGTGCCAGCAGTAGCGACAGGGGAAACACTGAAGCTTTCTTT. The chain couples TRBV6-5 to TRBJ1-1; 8 positions match TRBD1. The CDR3 extends over 14 amino acids. Germline CDR1 reads MNHEY; CDR2 reads SVGAGI. With V trimmed by 5 bases and J by 2 bases, 4 bases remained unmatched.

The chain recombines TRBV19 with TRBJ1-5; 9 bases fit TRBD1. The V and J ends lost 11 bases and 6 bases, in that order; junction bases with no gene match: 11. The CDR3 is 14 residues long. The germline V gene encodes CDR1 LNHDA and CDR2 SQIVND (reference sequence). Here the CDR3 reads CAGGQGYPGQPQHF. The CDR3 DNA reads TGTGCCGGCGGACAGGGGTATCCGGGTCAGCCCCAGCATTTT. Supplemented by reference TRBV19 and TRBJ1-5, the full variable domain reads DGGITQSPKYLFRKEGQNVTLSCEQNLNHDAMYWYRQDPGQGLRLIYYSQIVNDFQKGDIAEGYSVSREKKESFPLTVTSAQKNPTAFYLCAGGQGYPGQPQHFGDGTRLSIL.

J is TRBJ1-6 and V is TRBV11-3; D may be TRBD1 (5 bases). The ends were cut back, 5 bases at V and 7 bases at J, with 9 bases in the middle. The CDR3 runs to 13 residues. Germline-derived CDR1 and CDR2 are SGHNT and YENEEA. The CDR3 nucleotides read TGTGCCAGCAGCCCAGGGCTGAATTCACCCCTCCACTTT. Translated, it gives CASSPGLNSPLHF.

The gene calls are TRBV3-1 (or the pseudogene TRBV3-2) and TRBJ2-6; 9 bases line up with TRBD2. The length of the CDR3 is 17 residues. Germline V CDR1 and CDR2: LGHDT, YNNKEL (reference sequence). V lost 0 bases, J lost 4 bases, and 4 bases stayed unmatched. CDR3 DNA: TGTGCCAGCAGCCAAGATCTAGCGGGGTCGGGGGCCAACGTCCTGACTTTC. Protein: CASSQDLAGSGANVLTF.

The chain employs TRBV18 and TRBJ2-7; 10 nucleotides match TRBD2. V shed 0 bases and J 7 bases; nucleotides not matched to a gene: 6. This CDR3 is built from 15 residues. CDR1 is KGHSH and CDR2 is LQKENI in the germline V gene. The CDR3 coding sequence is TGTGCCAGCTCACCACCTGCTAGCGGGGGCGTGGAGCAGTACTTC. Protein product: CASSPPASGGVEQYF.

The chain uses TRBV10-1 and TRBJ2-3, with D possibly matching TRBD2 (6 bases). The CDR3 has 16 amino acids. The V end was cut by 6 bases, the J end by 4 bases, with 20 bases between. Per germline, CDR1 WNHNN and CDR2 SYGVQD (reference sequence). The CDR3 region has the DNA TGCGCCAGCAGCGGGGTTAGGCGGGAACGGGCAGATACGCAGTATTTT. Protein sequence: CASSGVRRERADTQYF.

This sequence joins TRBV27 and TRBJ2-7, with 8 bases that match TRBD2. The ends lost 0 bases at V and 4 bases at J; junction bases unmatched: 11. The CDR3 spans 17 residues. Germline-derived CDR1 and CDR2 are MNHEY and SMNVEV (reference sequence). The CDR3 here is CASSLSSGGTPGYEQYF. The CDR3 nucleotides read TGTGCCAGCAGTTTATCGTCGGGGGGGACACCGGGGTACGAGCAGTACTTC.

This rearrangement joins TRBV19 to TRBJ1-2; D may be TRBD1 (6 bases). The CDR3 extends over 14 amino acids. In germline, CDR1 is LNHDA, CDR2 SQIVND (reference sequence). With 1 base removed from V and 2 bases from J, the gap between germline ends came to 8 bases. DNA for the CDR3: TGTGCCAGTAGTATAGTAGGACAGAACTATGGCTACACCTTC. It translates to CASSIVGQNYGYTF.

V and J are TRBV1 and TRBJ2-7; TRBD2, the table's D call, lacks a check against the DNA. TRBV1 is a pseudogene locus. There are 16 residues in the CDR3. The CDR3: CTSSQMASATSYEQYF. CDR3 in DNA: TGCACCAGCAGCCAGATGGCTAGCGCAACCTCCTACGAGCAGTACTTC.

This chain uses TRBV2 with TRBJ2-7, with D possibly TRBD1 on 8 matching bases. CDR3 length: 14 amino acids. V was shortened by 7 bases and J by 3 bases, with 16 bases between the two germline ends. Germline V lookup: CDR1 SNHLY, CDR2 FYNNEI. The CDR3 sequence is CASKQGGSHYEQYF. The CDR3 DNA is TGTGCCAGCAAACAGGGGGGGTCCCACTACGAGCAGTACTTC. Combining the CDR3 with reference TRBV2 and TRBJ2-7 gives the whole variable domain EPEVTQTPSHQVTQMGQEVILRCVPISNHLYFYWYRQILGQKVEFLVSFYNNEISEKSEIFDDQFSVERPDGSNFTLKIRSTKLEDSAMYFCASKQGGSHYEQYFGPGTRLTVT.

CDR3 region: CASSWEQGAGTEAFF. The CDR3 DNA sequence: TGTGCCAGCAGCTGGGAACAGGGGGCTGGCACTGAAGCTTTCTTT. This chain joins TRBV5-6 and TRBJ1-1; 9 bases line up with TRBD1. The CDR3 contains 15 residues. Germline CDR1 is SGHDT and CDR2 is YYEEEE. The ends lost 3 bases at V and 4 bases at J; junction bases unmatched: 7.

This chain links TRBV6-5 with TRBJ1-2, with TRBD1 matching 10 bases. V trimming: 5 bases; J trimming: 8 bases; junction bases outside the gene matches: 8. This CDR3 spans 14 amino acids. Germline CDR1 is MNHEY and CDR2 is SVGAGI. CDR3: CASSTSDRGDGYTF. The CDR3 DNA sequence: TGTGCCAGCAGTACCTCGGACAGGGGGGACGGCTACACCTTC.

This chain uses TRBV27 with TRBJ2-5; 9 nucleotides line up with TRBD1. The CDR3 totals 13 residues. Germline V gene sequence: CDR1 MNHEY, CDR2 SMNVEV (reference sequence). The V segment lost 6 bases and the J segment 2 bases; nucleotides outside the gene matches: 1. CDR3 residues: CASRGTGQETQYF. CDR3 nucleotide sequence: TGTGCCAGCAGGGGGACAGGGCAAGAGACCCAGTACTTC.

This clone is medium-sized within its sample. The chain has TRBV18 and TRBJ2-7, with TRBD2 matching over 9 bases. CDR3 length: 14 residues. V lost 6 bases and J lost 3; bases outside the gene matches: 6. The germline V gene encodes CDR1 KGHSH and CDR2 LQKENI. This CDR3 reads CASSLGTSIYEQYF. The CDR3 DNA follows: TGTGCCAGCTCCCTAGGGACTAGCATCTACGAGCAGTACTTC.

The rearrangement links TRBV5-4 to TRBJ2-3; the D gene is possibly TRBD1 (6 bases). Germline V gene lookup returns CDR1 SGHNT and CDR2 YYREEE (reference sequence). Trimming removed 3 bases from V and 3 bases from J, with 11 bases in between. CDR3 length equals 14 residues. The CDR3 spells CASSSQGQTDTQYF. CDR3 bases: TGTGCCAGCAGCTCCCAGGGGCAAACAGATACGCAGTATTTT.

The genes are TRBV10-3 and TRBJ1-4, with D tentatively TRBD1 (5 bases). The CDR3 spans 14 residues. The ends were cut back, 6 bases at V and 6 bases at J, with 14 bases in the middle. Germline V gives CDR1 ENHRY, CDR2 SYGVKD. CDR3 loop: CAIRGGRADEKLFF. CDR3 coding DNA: TGTGCCATCAGGGGCGGCAGGGCGGATGAAAAACTGTTTTTT.

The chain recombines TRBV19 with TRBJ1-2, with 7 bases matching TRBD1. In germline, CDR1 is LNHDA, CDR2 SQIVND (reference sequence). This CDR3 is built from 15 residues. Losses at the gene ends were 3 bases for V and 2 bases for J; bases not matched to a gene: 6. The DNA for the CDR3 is TGTGCCAGTAGTATGAAACCGGGACAGAACTATGGCTACACCTTC. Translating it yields CASSMKPGQNYGYTF.

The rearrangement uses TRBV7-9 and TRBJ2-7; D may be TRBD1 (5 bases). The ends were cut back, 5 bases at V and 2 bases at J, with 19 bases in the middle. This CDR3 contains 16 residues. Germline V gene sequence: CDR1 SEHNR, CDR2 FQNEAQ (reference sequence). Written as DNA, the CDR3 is TGTGCCAGCAGCGCCCGGGCCTCTCAGGGAACCTACGAGCAGTACTTC. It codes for CASSARASQGTYEQYF.

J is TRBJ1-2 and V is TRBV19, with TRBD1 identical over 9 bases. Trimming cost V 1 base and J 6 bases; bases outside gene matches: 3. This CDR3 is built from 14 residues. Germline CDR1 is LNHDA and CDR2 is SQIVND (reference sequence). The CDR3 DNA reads TGTGCCAGTAGTATAGGGACAGGGGAGCATGGCTACACCTTC. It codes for CASSIGTGEHGYTF.

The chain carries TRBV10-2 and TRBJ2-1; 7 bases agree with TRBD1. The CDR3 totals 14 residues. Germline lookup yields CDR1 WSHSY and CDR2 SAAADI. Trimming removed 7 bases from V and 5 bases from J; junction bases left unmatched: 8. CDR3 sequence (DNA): TGCGCCAGCACTCCCGGGGACAGAAACAATGAGCAGTTCTTC. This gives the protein CASTPGDRNNEQFF.

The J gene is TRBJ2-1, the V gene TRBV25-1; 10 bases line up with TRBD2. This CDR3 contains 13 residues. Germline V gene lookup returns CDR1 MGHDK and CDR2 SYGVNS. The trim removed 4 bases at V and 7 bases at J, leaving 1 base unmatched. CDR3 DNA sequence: TGTGCCAGCAGTGCGGGACTAGCGAATGAGCAGTTCTTC. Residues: CASSAGLANEQFF. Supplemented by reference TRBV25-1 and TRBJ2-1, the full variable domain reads EADIYQTPRYLVIGTGKKITLECSQTMGHDKMYWYQQDPGMELHLIHYSYGVNSTEKGDLSSESTVSRIRTEHFPLTLESARPSHTSQYLCASSAGLANEQFFGPGTRLTVL.

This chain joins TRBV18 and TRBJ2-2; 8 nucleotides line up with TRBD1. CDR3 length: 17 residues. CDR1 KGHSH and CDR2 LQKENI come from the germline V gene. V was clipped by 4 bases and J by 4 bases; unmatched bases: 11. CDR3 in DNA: TGTGCCAGCTCACGTTCCAGGGGGCCTAGAGGCACCGGGGAGCTGTTTTTT. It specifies CASSRSRGPRGTGELFF.

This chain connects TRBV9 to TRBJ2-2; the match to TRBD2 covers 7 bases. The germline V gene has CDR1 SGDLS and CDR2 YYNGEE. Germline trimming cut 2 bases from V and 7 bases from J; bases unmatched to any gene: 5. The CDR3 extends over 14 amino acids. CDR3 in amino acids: CASSVGGAVGELFF. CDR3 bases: TGTGCCAGCAGCGTGGGAGGGGCGGTCGGGGAGCTGTTTTTT.